This TCR beta chain was recovered during a study of blood T cell repertoires in COVID-19. Study summary: Spain, Italy and the United States supplied samples that represented acute and convalescent COVID-19. T cells, B-cell-depleted T cells, or PBMCs supplied cDNA or gDNA.

As originally analysed: Counts of nucleated cells, estimated from reference gene primer amplification, were obtained. The assay was immunoSEQ multiplex PCR, and TCRdb's table has in-frame clones only and misses some. That table gives V, J and clone size, and the DNA gave D and trimming. In the table there are roughly 40,000 clones, roughly nine tenths of which are singletons. Trimming cost V 5 bases and J 6 bases, with 13 bases left between them. The CDR3 length is 13 residues. Germline CDR1 SGHTA, CDR2 FQGTGA. The TCR comes from a human donor in a cohort sampled during active COVID-19. The J gene is TRBJ2-5, the V gene TRBV7-3; a weak D match, TRBD2 (6 bases). The sample was peripheral blood. The CDR3 region is CASSRLDGKTQYF. The CDR3 DNA reads TGTGCCAGCAGCCGACTAGATGGGAAGACCCAGTACTTC.